The TCR beta chain described here comes from a study of memory B cells and T cells in multiple sclerosis. Comments on this clone: Antigen: not known.

Trimming removed 8 bases from V and 3 bases from J, with 13 bases in between. Germline V gene lookup returns CDR1 MNHNS and CDR2 SASEGT. CDR3 length: 13 residues. Study results and caveats: Shared clonotype counts depended on differing compartment clone-set sizes and were normalized.

The protocol was immunoSEQ multiplex PCR, while the TCRdb copy is restricted to in-frame clones and leaves out a portion. The sample shows roughly 14,000 clones, about 70% of them seen only once. Sample: memory (CD45RO+) CD4+ T cells from blood. V is TRBV6-1 and J is TRBJ1-1; D not resolved. The sequence was obtained from a human donor with multiple sclerosis. CDR3 amino acids: CASGGVWDTEAFF. The DNA of the CDR3 is TGTGCCAGCGGAGGTGTTTGGGACACTGAAGCTTTCTTT.